These T cell receptor beta chains were read from a single sample in a study of T cells in narcolepsy. Clones were read by immunoSEQ multiplex PCR, and TCRdb kept only the in-frame ones, dropping some. The table lists 30,000 to 35,000 clones, about 81% of them singletons. The sample comprised CD45RA- memory CD4+ T cells from PBMCs. These receptors all come from a human donor with narcolepsy. Each CDR3 is given with its conserved first and last residue. Fields, in order: clone size, D gene, J gene, V gene, CDR3 DNA, CDR3 protein. The D gene is left open where the match is weak. A clone size is listed for some rows: how often the clone was seen (once, few, many), or a class if it is expanded.

clone size: -
D gene: TRBD1
J gene: TRBJ1-1
V gene: TRBV7-2
CDR3 DNA: TGTGCCAGCTGGGGACAGATAAACACTGAAGCTTTCTTT
CDR3 protein: CASWGQINTEAFF

clone size: -
D gene: -
J gene: TRBJ1-2
V gene: TRBV19
CDR3 DNA: TGTGCCAGTAGACTCACCCAAATCGCAGGCTACACCTTC
CDR3 protein: CASRLTQIAGYTF

clone size: -
D gene: -
J gene: TRBJ1-6
V gene: TRBV7-9
CDR3 DNA: TGTGCCAGCAGCTTGAGGGGAAATTCACCCCTCCACTTT
CDR3 protein: CASSLRGNSPLHF

clone size: -
D gene: TRBD2
J gene: TRBJ2-1
V gene: TRBV7-3
CDR3 DNA: TGTGCCAGCAGCGCCGTGATGGGGACTAGCGGGGTGGAGCAGTTCTTC
CDR3 protein: CASSAVMGTSGVEQFF

clone size: -
D gene: -
J gene: TRBJ1-1
V gene: TRBV19
CDR3 DNA: TGTGCCAGTAGTCCGCACCAGAGGACGACCGGGAACACTGAAGCTTTCTTT
CDR3 protein: CASSPHQRTTGNTEAFF

clone size: -
D gene: TRBD1
J gene: TRBJ1-4
V gene: TRBV7-2
CDR3 DNA: TGTGCCAGCAGCCCGGGACAGGGACGAGAAAAACTGTTTTTT
CDR3 protein: CASSPGQGREKLFF

clone size: -
D gene: -
J gene: TRBJ1-1
V gene: TRBV29-1
CDR3 DNA: TGCAGCGGGGGGTCGACAGACCCTGAAGCTTTCTTT
CDR3 protein: CSGGSTDPEAFF

clone size: -
D gene: -
J gene: TRBJ2-1
V gene: TRBV19
CDR3 DNA: TGTGCCAGTAGTGTCGAAGGCGGCCCCTACAATGAGCAGTTCTTC
CDR3 protein: CASSVEGGPYNEQFF

clone size: once
D gene: TRBD1
J gene: TRBJ1-4
V gene: TRBV5-1
CDR3 DNA: TGCGCCAGCAGCCTCAGGACAGGGGTTGACAATGAAAAACTGTTTTTT
CDR3 protein: CASSLRTGVDNEKLFF

clone size: -
D gene: TRBD1
J gene: TRBJ2-7
V gene: TRBV11-2
CDR3 DNA: TGTGCCAGCAGCTGGGGGGACAGGGGCTACGAGCAGTACTTC
CDR3 protein: CASSWGDRGYEQYF

clone size: once
D gene: -
J gene: TRBJ2-2
V gene: TRBV19
CDR3 DNA: TGTGCCAGTAGTATACAGAGTCCGAACACCGGGGAGCTGTTTTTT
CDR3 protein: CASSIQSPNTGELFF

clone size: -
D gene: -
J gene: TRBJ2-3
V gene: TRBV9
CDR3 DNA: TGTGCCAGCAGCGTAACCAGACCACCAGATACGCAGTATTTT
CDR3 protein: CASSVTRPPDTQYF

clone size: -
D gene: -
J gene: TRBJ2-2
V gene: TRBV27
CDR3 DNA: TGTGCCACCTCCTGGCAGGGTAGAAGAGACACCGGGGAGCTGTTTTTT
CDR3 protein: CATSWQGRRDTGELFF